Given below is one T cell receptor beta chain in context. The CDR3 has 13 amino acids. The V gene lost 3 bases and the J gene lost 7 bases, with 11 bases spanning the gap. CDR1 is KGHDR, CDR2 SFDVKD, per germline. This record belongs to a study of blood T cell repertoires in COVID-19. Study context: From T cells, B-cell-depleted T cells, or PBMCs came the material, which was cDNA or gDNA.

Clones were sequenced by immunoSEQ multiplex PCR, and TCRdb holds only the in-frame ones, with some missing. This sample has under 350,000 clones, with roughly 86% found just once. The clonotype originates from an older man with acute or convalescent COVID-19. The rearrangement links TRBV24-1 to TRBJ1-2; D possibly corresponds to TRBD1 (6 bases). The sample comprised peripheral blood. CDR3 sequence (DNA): TGTGCCACCAGTGATCGGCGGGGGCTTGGCTACACCTTC. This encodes CATSDRRGLGYTF.